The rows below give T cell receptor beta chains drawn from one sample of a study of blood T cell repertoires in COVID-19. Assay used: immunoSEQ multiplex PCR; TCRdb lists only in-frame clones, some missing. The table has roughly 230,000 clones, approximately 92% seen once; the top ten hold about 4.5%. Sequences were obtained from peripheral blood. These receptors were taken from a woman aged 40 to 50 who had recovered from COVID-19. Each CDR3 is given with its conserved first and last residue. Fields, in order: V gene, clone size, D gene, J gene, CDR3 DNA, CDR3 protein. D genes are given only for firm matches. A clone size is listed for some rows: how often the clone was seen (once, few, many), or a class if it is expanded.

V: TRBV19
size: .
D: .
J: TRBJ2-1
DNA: TGTGCCAGTAGTATGTGGGAGAGCTACAATGAGCAGTTCTTC
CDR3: CASSMWESYNEQFF

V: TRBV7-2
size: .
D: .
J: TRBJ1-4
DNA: TGTGCCAGCAGCTTAGTAGATGCAACTAATGAAAAACTGTTTTTT
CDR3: CASSLVDATNEKLFF

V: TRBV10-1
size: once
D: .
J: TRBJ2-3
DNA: TGCGCCAGCAGTGTAACAGGAGACTATACGCAGTATTTT
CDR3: CASSVTGDYTQYF

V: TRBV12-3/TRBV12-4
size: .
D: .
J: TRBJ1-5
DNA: TGTGCCAGCAGCGCAGGTCGCAATCAGCCCCAGCATTTT
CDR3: CASSAGRNQPQHF

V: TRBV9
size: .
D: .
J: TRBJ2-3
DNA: TGTGCCAGCAGCTCCGACGGGATCACAGATACGCAGTATTTT
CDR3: CASSSDGITDTQYF

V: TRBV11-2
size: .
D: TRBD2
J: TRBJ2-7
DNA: TGTGCCAGCAGCCGGACTAGCGGGGGGACCAACTCCTACGAGCAGTACTTC
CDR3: CASSRTSGGTNSYEQYF

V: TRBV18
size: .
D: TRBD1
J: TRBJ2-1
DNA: TGTGCCAGCTCACGAGGGGGCTTTAGTGGCAATGAGCAGTTCTTC
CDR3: CASSRGGFSGNEQFF

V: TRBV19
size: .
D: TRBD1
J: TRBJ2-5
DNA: TGTGCCAGTAGTATAACAGGGGCATGGCAAGAGACCCAGTACTTC
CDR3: CASSITGAWQETQYF

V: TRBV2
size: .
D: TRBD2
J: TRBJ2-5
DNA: TGTGCCAGCAGGAGGACTAGCGGAGAAAAAGAGACCCAGTACTTC
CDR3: CASRRTSGEKETQYF

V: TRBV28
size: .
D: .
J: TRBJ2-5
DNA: TGTGCCAGCAGTTCGGACCGCAGGGTAGAGACCCAGTACTTC
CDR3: CASSSDRRVETQYF

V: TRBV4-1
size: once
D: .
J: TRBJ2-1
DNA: TGCGCCAGCAGCCGGAGGAGGGCGGAGTACAATGAGCAGTTCTTC
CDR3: CASSRRRAEYNEQFF

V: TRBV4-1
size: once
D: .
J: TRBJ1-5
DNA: TGCGCCAGCAGCCAAGATCGGGATCAGCCCCAGCATTTT
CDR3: CASSQDRDQPQHF

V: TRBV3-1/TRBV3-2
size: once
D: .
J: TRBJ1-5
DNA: TGTGCCAGCAGCCAAGTCTTTAGCAATCAGCCCCAGCATTTT
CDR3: CASSQVFSNQPQHF

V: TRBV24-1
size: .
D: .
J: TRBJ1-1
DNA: TGTGCCACCAGTGACCAGATGAACACTGAAGCTTTCTTT
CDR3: CATSDQMNTEAFF

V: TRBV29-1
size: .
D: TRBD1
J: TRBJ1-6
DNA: TGCAGCGTTATAGACCGGGACAGGAGGATAGTAGGCTCACCCCTCCACTTT
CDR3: CSVIDRDRRIVGSPLHF

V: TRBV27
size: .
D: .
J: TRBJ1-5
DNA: TGTGCCAGCAGCCCCTGGGCCTCCAATCAGCCCCAGCATTTT
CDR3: CASSPWASNQPQHF

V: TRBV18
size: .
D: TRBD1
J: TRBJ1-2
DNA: TGTGCCAGCTCAGGACAGGGTGCGGGCCCCACTGCTAACTATGGCTACACCTTC
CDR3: CASSGQGAGPTANYGYTF

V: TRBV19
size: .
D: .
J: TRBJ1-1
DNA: TGTGCCAGTAGCAGGGCCAGCACTGAAGCTTTCTTT
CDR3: CASSRASTEAFF

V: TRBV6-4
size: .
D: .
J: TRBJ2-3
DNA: TGTGCCAGCAGCCACGTTCAGGGCACCACAGATACGCAGTATTTT
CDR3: CASSHVQGTTDTQYF

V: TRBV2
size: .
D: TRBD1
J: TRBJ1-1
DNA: TGTGCCAGCAGCGGGACAGACATGAACACTGAAGCTTTCTTT
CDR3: CASSGTDMNTEAFF

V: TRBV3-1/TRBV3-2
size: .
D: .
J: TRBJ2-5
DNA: TGTGCCAGCAGCCCTGGACTCCAAGAGACCCAGTACTTC
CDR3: CASSPGLQETQYF

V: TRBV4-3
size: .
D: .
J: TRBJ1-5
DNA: TGCGCCAGCAGCCAAGATGTCGGACAAGGTCAGCCCCAGCATTTT
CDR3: CASSQDVGQGQPQHF

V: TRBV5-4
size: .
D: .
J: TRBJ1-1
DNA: TGTGCCAGCAGCTTGGAAGGGCTCGGACTAGGAGCTTTCTTT
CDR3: CASSLEGLGLGAFF

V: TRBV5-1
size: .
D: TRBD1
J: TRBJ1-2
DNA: TGCGCCAGCAGCCCCGGACAGGGAGAGGGCTACACCTTC
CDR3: CASSPGQGEGYTF

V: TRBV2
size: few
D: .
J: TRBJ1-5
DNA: TGTGCCAGCAGTAGGGACAATAGCAATCAGCCCCAGCATTTT
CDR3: CASSRDNSNQPQHF

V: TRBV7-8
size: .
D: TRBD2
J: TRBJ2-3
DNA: TGTGCCAGCAGCCTACTAGCGGGAGAGGGTACAGATACGCAGTATTTT
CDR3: CASSLLAGEGTDTQYF

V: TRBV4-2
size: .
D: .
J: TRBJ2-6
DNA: TGTGCCAGCAGCCAAGACGCGGGCTCTGGGGCCAACGTCCTGACTTTC
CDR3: CASSQDAGSGANVLTF

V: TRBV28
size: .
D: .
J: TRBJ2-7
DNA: TGTGCCAGCACCGGGGGGCGCTTCAACGAGCAGTACTTC
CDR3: CASTGGRFNEQYF

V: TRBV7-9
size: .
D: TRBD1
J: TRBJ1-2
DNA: TGTGCCAGCAGCTCAGGGGGGATTACGGGCTACACCTTC
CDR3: CASSSGGITGYTF

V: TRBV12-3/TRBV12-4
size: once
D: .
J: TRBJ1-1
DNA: TGTGCCAGCAGTCCGAACTTAGCTGGTGAAGCTTTCTTT
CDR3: CASSPNLAGEAFF

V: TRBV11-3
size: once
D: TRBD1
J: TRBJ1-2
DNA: TGTGCCAGCAGCCCCGCCGGGACAGGGACATTCGGCTATGGCTACACCTTC
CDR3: CASSPAGTGTFGYGYTF

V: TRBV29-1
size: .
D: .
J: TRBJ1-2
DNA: TGCAGCGTTGAAGATCTAAAGGGACACAACCTTAACTATGGCTACACCTTC
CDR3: CSVEDLKGHNLNYGYTF

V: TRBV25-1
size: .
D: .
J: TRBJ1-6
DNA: TGTGCCAGCATAGAGTCTTTCAATTCACCCCTCCACTTT
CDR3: CASIESFNSPLHF

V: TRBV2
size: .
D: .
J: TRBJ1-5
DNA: TGTGCCAGCAGCCCAACAGGCTTCAATCAGCCCCAGCATTTT
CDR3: CASSPTGFNQPQHF

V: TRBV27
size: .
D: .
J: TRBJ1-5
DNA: TGTGCCAGCAGTTTTTACAATCAGCCCCAGCATTTT
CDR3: CASSFYNQPQHF

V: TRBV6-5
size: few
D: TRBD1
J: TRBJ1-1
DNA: TGTGCCAGCATTTCCGGGACAGGGCTGAACACTGAAGCTTTCTTT
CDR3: CASISGTGLNTEAFF

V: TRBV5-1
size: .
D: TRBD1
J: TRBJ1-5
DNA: TGCGCCAGCAGCACGGGACAGGCAAATCAGCCCCAGCATTTT
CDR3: CASSTGQANQPQHF

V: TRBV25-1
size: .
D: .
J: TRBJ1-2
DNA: TGTGCCAGCAGTGAGGGCCCGATCCGGTATGGCTACACCTTC
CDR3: CASSEGPIRYGYTF

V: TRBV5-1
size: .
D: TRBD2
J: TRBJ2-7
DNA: TGCGCCAGCAGCTTCGCGGGGGGGCGAGAGCAGTACTTC
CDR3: CASSFAGGREQYF

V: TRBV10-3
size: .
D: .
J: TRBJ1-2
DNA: TGTGCCATCAGTGTGTTACCCGCTAATGGCTACACCTTC
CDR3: CAISVLPANGYTF

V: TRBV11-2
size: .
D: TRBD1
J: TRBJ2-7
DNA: TGTGCCAGCAGCTTAGCATGGCAGGGGGCTACGAGTGAGCAGTACTTC
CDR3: CASSLAWQGATSEQYF

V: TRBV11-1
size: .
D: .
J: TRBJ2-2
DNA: TGTGCCAGCAGCTTAAAACTGGACACCGGGGAGCTGTTTTTT
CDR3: CASSLKLDTGELFF

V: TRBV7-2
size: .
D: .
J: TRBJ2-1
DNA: TGTGCCAGCAGCTGGGCCTTTCGCTCCTACAATGAGCAGTTCTTC
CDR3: CASSWAFRSYNEQFF

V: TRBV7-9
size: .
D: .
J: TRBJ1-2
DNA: TGTGCCAGCAGCTCAGACAGGACACCCTATGGCTACACCTTC
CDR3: CASSSDRTPYGYTF

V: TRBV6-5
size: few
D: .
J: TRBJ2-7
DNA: TGTGCCAGCAGGGTAGCGGAACCACCCTACGAGCAGTACTTC
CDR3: CASRVAEPPYEQYF

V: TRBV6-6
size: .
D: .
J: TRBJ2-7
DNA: TGTGCCAGCAGTTACCGCTTAGGGACACCTTCCTACGAGCAGTACTTC
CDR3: CASSYRLGTPSYEQYF

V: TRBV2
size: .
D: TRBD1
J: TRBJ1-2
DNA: TGTGCCAGCAGTCTAGACAGGGGAATAGCTAACTATGGCTACACCTTC
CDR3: CASSLDRGIANYGYTF

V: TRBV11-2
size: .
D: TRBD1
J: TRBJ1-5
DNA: TGTGCCAGCAGCCGGACAGGACAAAATCAGCCCCAGCATTTT
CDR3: CASSRTGQNQPQHF

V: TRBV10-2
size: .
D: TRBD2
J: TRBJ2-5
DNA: TGCGCCACCTCCGGGACTAGCGGGGGGATCGCAGAGACCCAGTACTTC
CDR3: CATSGTSGGIAETQYF

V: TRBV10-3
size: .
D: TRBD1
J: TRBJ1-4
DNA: TGTGCCATTTCAGGGGGAGGTGAAAAACTGTTTTTT
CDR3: CAISGGGEKLFF

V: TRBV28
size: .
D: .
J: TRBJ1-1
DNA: TGTGCCAGCACATTTACAGATTCCATGAACACTGAAGCTTTCTTT
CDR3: CASTFTDSMNTEAFF

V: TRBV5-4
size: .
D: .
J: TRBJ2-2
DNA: TGTGCCAGCAGCCCACCCGACAGTTTATACACCGGGGAGCTGTTTTTT
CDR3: CASSPPDSLYTGELFF

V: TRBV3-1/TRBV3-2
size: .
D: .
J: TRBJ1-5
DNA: TGTGCCAGCAGCCCCTCCCGGGATCAGCCCCAGCATTTT
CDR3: CASSPSRDQPQHF

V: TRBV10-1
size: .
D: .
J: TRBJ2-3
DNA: TGCGCCAGCAGTGAAACGACTAGCACAGATACGCAGTATTTT
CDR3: CASSETTSTDTQYF

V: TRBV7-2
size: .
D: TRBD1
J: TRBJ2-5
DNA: TGTGCCAGCAGTAGGGGGCGTCAAGAGACCCAGTACTTC
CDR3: CASSRGRQETQYF

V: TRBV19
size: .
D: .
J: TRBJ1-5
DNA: TGTGCCAGTTCAACAGTGGTTAATCAGCCCCAGCATTTT
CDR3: CASSTVVNQPQHF

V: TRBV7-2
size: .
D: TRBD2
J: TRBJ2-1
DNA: TGTGCCAGCAGTGATCCGGGACTAGCGGGGACTAAAGACTACAATGAGCAGTTCTTC
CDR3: CASSDPGLAGTKDYNEQFF

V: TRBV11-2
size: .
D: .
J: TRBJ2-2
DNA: TGTGCTACCGCAGGGGTAGGAACCGGGGAGCTGTTTTTT
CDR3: CATAGVGTGELFF